The TCR beta chain described here comes from a study of blood T cell repertoires in COVID-19. The CDR3 loop spans 15 amino acids. Trimming at V came to 5 bases and at J to 9 bases, leaving 12 bases not matched to a gene. Germline CDR1 and CDR2: SGHNT and YENEEA. Sequenced by immunoSEQ multiplex PCR; TCRdb stores in-frame clones only, minus some. The sample includes approximately 210,000 clones, around 78% of them seen just once. The chain has TRBV11-3 and TRBJ2-1; 8 bases map to TRBD1. The source material was peripheral blood. The clonotype was recovered from a woman in her 70s with active or convalescent COVID-19. In DNA, the CDR3 is TGTGCCAGCAGCCGGTTCGGGCAGGGGGCTGGTGAGCAGTTCTTC. Translating it yields CASSRFGQGAGEQFF.